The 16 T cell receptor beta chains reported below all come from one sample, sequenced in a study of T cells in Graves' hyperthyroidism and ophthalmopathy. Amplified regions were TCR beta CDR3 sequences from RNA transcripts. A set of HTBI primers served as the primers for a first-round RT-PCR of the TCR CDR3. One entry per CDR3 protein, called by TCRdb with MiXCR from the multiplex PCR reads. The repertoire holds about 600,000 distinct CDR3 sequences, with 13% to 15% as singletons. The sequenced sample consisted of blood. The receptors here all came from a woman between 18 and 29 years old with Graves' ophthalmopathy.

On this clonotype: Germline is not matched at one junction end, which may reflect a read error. The DNA of the CDR3 is TGTGCCGGCAGGACCCCGGACAGCGAAGGGGAAAAACTGTTTTTT. This codes for CAGRTPDSEGEKLFF. V is TRBV6-2 or TRBV6-3 and J is TRBJ1-4; tentative D call: TRBD1 (6 bases). Germline V gives CDR1 MNHEY, CDR2 SVGEGT. The CDR3 covers 15 residues.

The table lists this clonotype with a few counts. The CDR3 DNA is TGCAGCGTCGACACCGGGGGAGGAAGCGAGCAGTACTTC. It yields the protein CSVDTGGGSEQYF. V and J are TRBV29-1 and TRBJ2-7; tentatively, D is TRBD2 (6 bases). CDR1 SQVTM and CDR2 ANQGSEA come from the germline V gene. The V and J ends lost 6 bases and 6 bases respectively, with 18 bases between them. The CDR3 sequence is 13 residues long.

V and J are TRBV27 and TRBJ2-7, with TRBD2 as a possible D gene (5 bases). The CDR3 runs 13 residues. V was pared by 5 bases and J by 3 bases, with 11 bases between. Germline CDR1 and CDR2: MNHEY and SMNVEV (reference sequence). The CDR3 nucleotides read TGTGCCAGCAGTGCGGGCCCTTTCTACGAGCAGTACTTC. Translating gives CASSAGPFYEQYF.

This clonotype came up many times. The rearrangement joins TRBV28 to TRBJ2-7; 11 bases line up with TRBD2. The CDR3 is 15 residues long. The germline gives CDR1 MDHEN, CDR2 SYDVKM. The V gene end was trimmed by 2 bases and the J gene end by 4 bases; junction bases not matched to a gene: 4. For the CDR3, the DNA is TGTGCCAGCAGTTTAGGGGGACTAGCGGTTTACGAGCAGTACTTC. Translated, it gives CASSLGGLAVYEQYF.

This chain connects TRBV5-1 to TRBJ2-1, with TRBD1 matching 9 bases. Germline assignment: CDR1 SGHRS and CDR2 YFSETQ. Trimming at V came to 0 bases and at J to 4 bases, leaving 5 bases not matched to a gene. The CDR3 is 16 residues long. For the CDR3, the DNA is TGCGCCAGCAGCTTGGTCGGGACAGGGCATTACAATGAGCAGTTCTTC. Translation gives CASSLVGTGHYNEQFF.

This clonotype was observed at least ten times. The DNA for the CDR3 is TGTGCCATCATGGGACTAGCGGAGGACAATGAGCAGTTCTTC. It is translated as CAIMGLAEDNEQFF. The chain employs TRBV10-3 and TRBJ2-1; the match to TRBD2 covers 11 bases. Trimming cost V 7 bases and J 5 bases; bases outside gene matches: 4. CDR3 length: 14 residues. Germline assignment: CDR1 ENHRY and CDR2 SYGVKD.

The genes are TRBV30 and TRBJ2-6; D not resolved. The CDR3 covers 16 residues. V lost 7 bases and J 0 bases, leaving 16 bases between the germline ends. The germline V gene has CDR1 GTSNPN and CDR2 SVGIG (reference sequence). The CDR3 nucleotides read TGTGCCTCGTCCTTACATAGCAGCTCTGGGGCCAACGTCCTGACTTTC. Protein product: CASSLHSSSGANVLTF.

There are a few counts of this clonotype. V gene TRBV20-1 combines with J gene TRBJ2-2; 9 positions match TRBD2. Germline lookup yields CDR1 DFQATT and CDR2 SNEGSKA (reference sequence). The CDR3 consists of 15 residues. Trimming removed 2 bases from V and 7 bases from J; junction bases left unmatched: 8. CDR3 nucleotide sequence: TGCAGTGCTAGAAGCGTAGCGGGAGCCCTCGGGGAGCTGTTTTTT. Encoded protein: CSARSVAGALGELFF.

CDR3 sequence: CASSLLGTGAAETQYF. CDR3 sequence (DNA): TGTGCCAGCAGTTTATTGGGGACAGGGGCCGCAGAGACCCAGTACTTC. V usage is TRBV28 and J usage is TRBJ2-5, with TRBD1 identical over 10 bases. The germline V gene has CDR1 MDHEN and CDR2 SYDVKM. With 1 base clipped from V and 4 bases from J, the junction kept 6 bases outside the gene matches. This CDR3 contains 16 residues.

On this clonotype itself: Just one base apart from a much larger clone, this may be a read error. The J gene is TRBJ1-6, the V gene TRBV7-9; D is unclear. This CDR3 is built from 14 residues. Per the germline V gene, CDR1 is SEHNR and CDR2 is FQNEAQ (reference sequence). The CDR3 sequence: CAGSSLSAASPLHF. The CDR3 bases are TGTGCCGGCAGCTCGTTATCGGCGGCTTCACCCCTCCACTTT.

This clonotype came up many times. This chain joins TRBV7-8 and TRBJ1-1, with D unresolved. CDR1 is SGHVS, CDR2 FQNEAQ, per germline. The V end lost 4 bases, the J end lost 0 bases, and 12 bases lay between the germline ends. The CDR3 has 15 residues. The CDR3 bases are TGTGCCAGCAGCTCGGTTCGGTTTATGAACACTGAAGCTTTCTTT. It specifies CASSSVRFMNTEAFF.

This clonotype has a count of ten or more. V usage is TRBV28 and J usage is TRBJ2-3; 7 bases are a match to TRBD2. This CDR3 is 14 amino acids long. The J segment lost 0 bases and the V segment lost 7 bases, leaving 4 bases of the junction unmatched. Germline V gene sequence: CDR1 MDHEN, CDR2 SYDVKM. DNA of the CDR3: TGTGCCAGCACTTCGCGGGAGAGCACAGATACGCAGTATTTT. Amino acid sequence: CASTSRESTDTQYF.

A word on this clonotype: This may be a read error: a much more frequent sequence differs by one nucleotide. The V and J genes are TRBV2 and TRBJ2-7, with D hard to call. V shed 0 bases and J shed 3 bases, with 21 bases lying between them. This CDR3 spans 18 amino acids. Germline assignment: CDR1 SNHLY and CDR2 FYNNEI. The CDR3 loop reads CASSEALPMVGTLYEQYF. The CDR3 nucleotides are TGTGCCAGCAGTGAAGCGCTTCCCATGGTGGGAACTCTCTACGAGCAGTACTTC.

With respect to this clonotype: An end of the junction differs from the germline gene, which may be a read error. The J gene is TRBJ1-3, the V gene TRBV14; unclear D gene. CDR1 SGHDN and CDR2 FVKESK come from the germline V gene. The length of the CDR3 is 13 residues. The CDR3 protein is CASNQRAGNTIYF. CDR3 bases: TGTGCCAGCAACCAAAGGGCAGGAAACACCATATATTTT.

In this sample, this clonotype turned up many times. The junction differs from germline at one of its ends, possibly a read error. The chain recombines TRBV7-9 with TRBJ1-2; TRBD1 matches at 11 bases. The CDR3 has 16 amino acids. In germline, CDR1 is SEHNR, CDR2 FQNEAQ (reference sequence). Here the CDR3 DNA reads TGTGCCAGCACCTTAAGGAGGACAGGGGGCACGGGTGGCTACACCTTC. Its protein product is CASTLRRTGGTGGYTF.

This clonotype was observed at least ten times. The chain's CDR3 is CASSTQRTSEQFF. CDR3 sequence (DNA): TGTGCCAGCAGCACACAGCGGACGTCCGAGCAGTTCTTC. The chain combines TRBV11-3 with TRBJ2-1; TRBD2 might be the D (5 bases). The CDR3 covers 13 residues. The V gene lost 5 bases and the J gene lost 10 bases, with 15 bases spanning the gap. Germline assignment: CDR1 SGHNT and CDR2 YENEEA. Variable domain in full (rest from reference TRBV11-3 and TRBJ2-1): EAGVVQSPRYKIIEKKQPVAFWCNPISGHNTLYWYLQNLGQGPELLIRYENEEAVDDSQLPKDRFSAERLKGVDSTLKIQPAELGDSAVYLCASSTQRTSEQFFGPGTRLTVL.